This T cell receptor beta chain was obtained from a study of CD8 T cells in ankylosing spondylitis. TCRdb ran MiXCR on the 5' RACE reads and lists one entry per CDR3 protein. The table records about 27,000 distinct CDR3 sequences, over 7% of them present only once. Study results and limitations: A TCR beta motif of fewer than 10 highly homologous variants seemed to mark ankylosing spondylitis blood. Both synovial fluid and blood in reactive arthritis had previously been reported to carry some motif variants.

This clonotype has just a few counts. The antigen is undetermined. This receptor was identified in a male donor with ankylosing spondylitis or in good health (not recorded which). Sequenced: blood.

CDR3 sequence (DNA): TGCAGTGCCCGTCCACAGGGAGGTTTCTATGGCTACACCTTC. Its translation is CSARPQGGFYGYTF. The chain combines TRBV20-1 with TRBJ1-2; tentatively, D is TRBD1 (6 bases). The CDR3 runs to 14 residues. Trimming pared 6 bases from V and 4 bases from J, leaving 18 bases between. Germline V CDR1 and CDR2: DFQATT, SNEGSKA (reference sequence).